Each of the 22 T cell receptor beta chains below was sequenced from the same sample in a study of CD8 T cells in Susac syndrome. Random hexamers primed reverse transcription of about 0.45 to 1 ug RNA. TCRdb re-derived calls from the immunoSEQ multiplex PCR reads in MiXCR, one entry per CDR3 protein. The sample shows 150,000 or so distinct CDR3 sequences, around 95% of them seen only once. The sample was CD4+ T cells from PBMCs. The receptors here all came from a human donor with Susac syndrome.

The genes are TRBV7-9 and TRBJ1-2; D not resolved. Germline CDR1 and CDR2: SEHNR and FQNEAQ (reference sequence). This CDR3 comprises 13 residues. V shed 5 bases and J shed 5 bases, with 12 bases lying between them. This CDR3 reads CASSTMDGYGYTF. The CDR3 region has the DNA TGTGCCAGCAGCACCATGGACGGATATGGCTACACCTTC.

The V call is TRBV4-3, the J call TRBJ2-2, with TRBD2 matching over 8 bases. J lost 9 bases, V lost 0 bases, and 9 bases had no gene match. The CDR3 spans 16 residues. Germline CDR1 and CDR2: LGHNA and YSLEER. CDR3 loop: CASSQDQGLAYRELFF. The CDR3 DNA follows: TGCGCCAGCAGCCAAGATCAAGGACTAGCCTACCGGGAGCTGTTTTTT.

V usage is TRBV4-2 and J usage is TRBJ1-2; no clear D. Trimming left V 4 bases short and J 0 bases short, with 12 bases between. Germline-derived CDR1 and CDR2 are LGHNA and YNFKEQ. This CDR3 has 15 amino acids. The CDR3 spells CASSLGRKTNYGYTF. CDR3 bases: TGTGCCAGCAGCCTGGGAAGAAAAACTAACTATGGCTACACCTTC.

The J gene is TRBJ2-1, the V gene TRBV6-2 or TRBV6-3, with 8 bases identical to TRBD2. The CDR3 is made up of 14 amino acids. Germline V CDR1 and CDR2: MNHEY, SVGEGT. The trim removed 6 bases at V and 8 bases at J, leaving 9 bases unmatched. The CDR3 DNA sequence: TGTGCCAGCAGCTACACCACTAGCGGCCATGAGCAGTTCTTC. It codes for CASSYTTSGHEQFF.

The chain combines TRBV6-6 with TRBJ2-3, with a weak D call TRBD1 (5 bases). With 5 bases removed from V and 0 bases from J, the gap between germline ends came to 9 bases. CDR3 size: 14 residues. The germline V gene encodes CDR1 MNHNY and CDR2 SVGAGI (reference sequence). In DNA form, the CDR3 reads TGTGCCAGCAGTGTGACAGTTAGCACAGATACGCAGTATTTT. The encoded protein is CASSVTVSTDTQYF.

J is TRBJ1-2 and V is TRBV18; a possible D gene is TRBD1 (6 bases). Looked up from germline, CDR1 is KGHSH and CDR2 is LQKENI. The CDR3 runs to 15 residues. Trimming removed 3 bases at V and 2 bases at J, with 13 bases between. The CDR3 spells CASSPGHKGNYGYTF. Here the CDR3 DNA reads TGTGCCAGCTCACCGGGACACAAGGGCAACTATGGCTACACCTTC.

This clonotype was observed once. The chain links TRBV20-1 to TRBJ2-3; a possible D gene is TRBD2 (6 bases). V lost 0 bases to trimming and J lost 0 bases, with 7 bases between them. The CDR3 covers 14 residues. Germline lookup yields CDR1 DFQATT and CDR2 SNEGSKA (reference sequence). Here the CDR3 reads CSAREGLSTDTQYF. The CDR3 region has the DNA TGCAGTGCTAGAGAGGGACTCAGCACAGATACGCAGTATTTT.

This chain connects TRBV20-1 to TRBJ1-1; D unresolved. The germline gives CDR1 DFQATT, CDR2 SNEGSKA (reference sequence). The germline V and J ends were trimmed by 7 bases and 4 bases, with 7 bases remaining between them. This CDR3 is built from 10 residues. Written as DNA, the CDR3 is TGCAGTGTGGAGTCCACTGAAGCTTTCTTT. Encoded protein: CSVESTEAFF.

This clonotype was found once. This chain joins TRBV7-9 and TRBJ1-1, with a tentative D call TRBD1 (6 bases). Germline V lookup: CDR1 SEHNR, CDR2 FQNEAQ (reference sequence). The V end was cut by 1 base, the J end by 6 bases, with 15 bases between. The CDR3 length is 15 residues. CDR3 sequence (DNA): TGTGCCAGCAGCTTAGGGGGTAGGGACATCCCTGAAGCTTTCTTT. Translating it yields CASSLGGRDIPEAFF.

V gene TRBV29-1 combines with J gene TRBJ1-1, with TRBD1 as a possible D gene (5 bases). Germline lookup yields CDR1 SQVTM and CDR2 ANQGSEA. V was pared by 3 bases and J by 1 base, with 9 bases between. CDR3 length equals 13 residues. CDR3 loop: CSVDMGRNTEAFF. CDR3 nucleotide sequence: TGCAGCGTTGATATGGGGCGGAACACTGAAGCTTTCTTT.

V and J are TRBV20-1 and TRBJ2-1; possible D gene TRBD2, 6 bases. This CDR3 region has 12 residues. Germline lookup yields CDR1 DFQATT and CDR2 SNEGSKA (reference sequence). V dropped 1 base and J dropped 9 bases, with 10 bases sitting between them. The CDR3 spells CSARGLGGEQFF. As DNA, the CDR3 is TGCAGTGCTAGAGGTTTGGGGGGTGAGCAGTTCTTC.

V gene TRBV10-3 combines with J gene TRBJ2-7; tentative D call: TRBD2 (5 bases). The length of the CDR3 is 13 residues. V lost 2 bases and J 3 bases, leaving 8 bases between the germline ends. Germline V gene lookup returns CDR1 ENHRY and CDR2 SYGVKD. The CDR3 bases are TGTGCCATCAGTGAGCGGGGAGACTACGAGCAGTACGTC. Amino acid sequence: CAISERGDYEQYV.

The rearrangement links TRBV29-1 to TRBJ1-5; 7 bases fit TRBD1. This CDR3 is built from 15 residues. Germline V CDR1 and CDR2: SQVTM, ANQGSEA. J lost 6 bases, V lost 0 bases, and 8 bases had no gene match. CDR3 nucleotides: TGCAGCGTTGAAGATAGTCAGAAGGGGGCTCAGCCCCAGCATTTT. It specifies CSVEDSQKGAQPQHF.

The V gene is TRBV11-2, the J gene TRBJ1-2; a weak D match, TRBD1 (6 bases). Germline V gives CDR1 SGHAT, CDR2 FQNNGV. The V end lost 5 bases, the J end lost 2 bases, and 15 bases lay between the germline ends. The CDR3 is 15 amino acids. The CDR3 loop reads CASSPGADRNYGYTF. As DNA, the CDR3 is TGTGCCAGCAGCCCGGGGGCAGATCGGAACTATGGCTACACCTTC.

V gene TRBV29-1 combines with J gene TRBJ1-2; 8 bases are a match to TRBD1. CDR3 length: 14 amino acids. Germline assignment: CDR1 SQVTM and CDR2 ANQGSEA. V lost 7 bases and J lost 8; bases outside the gene matches: 15. The DNA of the CDR3 is TGCAGCGCCGAATCCCGACAGGGGCGGCGAGGCTACACCTTC. It codes for CSAESRQGRRGYTF.

The gene calls are TRBV7-9 and TRBJ1-2; D not resolved. Germline-derived CDR1 and CDR2 are SEHNR and FQNEAQ (reference sequence). The CDR3 runs to 13 residues. V shed 1 base and J shed 10 bases, with 13 bases lying between them. CDR3 nucleotides: TGTGCCAGCAGCTTAGTAGGTGGTGGCGCCTACACCTTC. Protein sequence: CASSLVGGGAYTF. Drawing the rest from reference TRBV7-9 and TRBJ1-2, the complete variable domain is DTGVSQNPRHKITKRGQNVTFRCDPISEHNRLYWYRQTLGQGPEFLTYFQNEAQLEKSRLLSDRFSAERPKGSFSTLEIQRTEQGDSAMYLCASSLVGGGAYTFGSGTRLTVV.

The V gene is TRBV24-1, the J gene TRBJ2-1; D gene uncertain. The CDR3 has 12 residues. Germline lookup yields CDR1 KGHDR and CDR2 SFDVKD. V was pared by 9 bases and J by 0 bases, with 5 bases between. CDR3 DNA: TGTGCCACCGCGAGCTCCTACAATGAGCAGTTCTTC. Translation: CATASSYNEQFF.

The rearrangement links TRBV2 to TRBJ2-2, with 7 bases aligning to TRBD1. The V gene's germline CDR1 is SNHLY and CDR2 FYNNEI. The J segment lost 0 bases and the V segment lost 8 bases, leaving 6 bases of the junction unmatched. The length of the CDR3 is 15 residues. CDR3 nucleotide sequence: TGTGCCAGCCAAAGACAGGGAACGAACACCGGGGAGCTGTTTTTT. It encodes CASQRQGTNTGELFF.

The chain couples TRBV5-1 to TRBJ1-2; D is unresolved. The CDR3 extends over 15 amino acids. Trimming stripped 4 bases from V and 0 bases from J, with 13 bases between. CDR1 is SGHRS and CDR2 is YFSETQ in the germline V gene. The CDR3 nucleotides read TGCGCCAGCAGCCTTGGCTCAGCAACTAACTATGGCTACACCTTC. Residues: CASSLGSATNYGYTF.

The genes are TRBV20-1 and TRBJ2-7; D may correspond to TRBD1 or TRBD2 (7 bases each). CDR3 length equals 13 residues. The V gene's germline CDR1 is DFQATT and CDR2 SNEGSKA (reference sequence). V was pared by 5 bases and J by 3 bases, with 14 bases between. This CDR3 reads CSAGEGAYYEQYF. CDR3 coding DNA: TGCAGTGCTGGGGAGGGGGCGTACTACGAGCAGTACTTC.

The gene calls are TRBV20-1 and TRBJ2-1; D is unresolved. There are 14 residues in the CDR3. V lost 3 bases to trimming and J lost 2 bases, with 11 bases between them. Germline loops: CDR1 DFQATT, CDR2 SNEGSKA (reference sequence). DNA for the CDR3: TGCAGTGCTAGCTCTCAAAAGACCTACAATGAGCAGTTCTTC. Its protein product is CSASSQKTYNEQFF.

This chain connects TRBV5-6 to TRBJ1-2, with TRBD1 matching 7 bases. Germline CDR1 reads SGHDT; CDR2 reads YYEEEE. The CDR3 consists of 13 residues. J gave up 4 bases and V 8 bases, and 8 bases lay outside the gene matches. CDR3 sequence: CASSGTVSYGYTF. The CDR3 nucleotides read TGTGCCAGTTCCGGGACAGTCAGCTATGGCTACACCTTC.